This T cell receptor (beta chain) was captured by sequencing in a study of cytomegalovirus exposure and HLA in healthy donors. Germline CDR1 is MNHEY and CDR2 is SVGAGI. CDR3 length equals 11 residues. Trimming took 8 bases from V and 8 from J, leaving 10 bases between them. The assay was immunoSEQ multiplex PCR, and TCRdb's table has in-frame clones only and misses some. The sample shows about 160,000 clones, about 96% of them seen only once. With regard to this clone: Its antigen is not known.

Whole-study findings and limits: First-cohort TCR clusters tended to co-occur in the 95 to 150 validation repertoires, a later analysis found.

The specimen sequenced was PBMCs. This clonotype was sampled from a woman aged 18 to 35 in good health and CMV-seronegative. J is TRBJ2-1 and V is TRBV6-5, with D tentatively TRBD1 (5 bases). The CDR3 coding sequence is TGTGCCAGCGGTAGGGGCGATGAGCAGTTCTTC. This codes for CASGRGDEQFF.